Reported below is one T cell receptor beta chain. What it binds is unknown. The sample comes from a study of T cells in Graves' hyperthyroidism and ophthalmopathy. The wider study: Peripheral blood sampling occurred at initial diagnosis, before any treatment. General study points: Patients with ophthalmopathy were separated from those with stable hyperthyroidism by a 13 V-J model.

There were TCR beta CDR3 regions amplified from RNA transcripts. A first-round RT-PCR of the TCR CDR3 used the HTBI primer set. A single record per CDR3 protein comes from TCRdb applying MiXCR to the multiplex PCR reads. The sample includes some 360,000 distinct CDR3 sequences, more than 11% of them seen just once. Uncontrolled infection, other autoimmune disease, pregnancy or lactation disqualified patients from enrolment. Thyroid ultrasound, orbital computed tomography, clinical symptoms, and serum thyroxine and TRAb underpinned diagnoses. Sequences were obtained from blood. The clonotype was recovered from a woman in her sixties with Graves' hyperthyroidism.

The CDR3: CASSVGGAQETQYF. Here the CDR3 DNA reads TGTGCCAGCAGCGTAGGGGGCGCCCAAGAGACCCAGTACTTC. This chain connects TRBV9 to TRBJ2-5; tentative D call: TRBD1 (5 bases). The germline V gene has CDR1 SGDLS and CDR2 YYNGEE. The V end was cut by 0 bases, the J end by 1 base, with 7 bases between. The CDR3 runs to 14 residues. Supplemented by reference TRBV9 and TRBJ2-5, the full variable domain reads DSGVTQTPKHLITATGQRVTLRCSPRSGDLSVYWYQQSLDQGLQFLIQYYNGEERAKGNILERFSAQQFPDLHSELNLSSLELGDSALYFCASSVGGAQETQYFGPGTRLLVL.